This T cell receptor beta chain was retrieved from a study of cytomegalovirus exposure and HLA in healthy donors (dated by TCRdb to the late 2010s). Background for the entire study: An earlier analysis of several hundred of the donors reported 250 to 300 Gb of sequence data and roughly 100 million unique TCR beta sequences from around 200 million T cells. An early release that covered some 630 HLA-typed donors contained about 300 gigabases of sequencing data and 70 million to 100 million unique TCR sequences. Of the 300 to 450 genotyped donors, around 81% fell in the genetic ancestry cluster associated with self-reported Caucasian donors. The study aimed to test whether signatures of past pathogen exposure could be identified by cataloging public T cell receptors. The T cell repertoires of several hundred subjects were profiled by immunosequencing and related to cytomegalovirus serostatus. Besides the first cohort of around 700 subjects, a separate validation cohort made up of 120 different subjects was used. To predict cytomegalovirus infection status, the study brought together high-throughput TCR immunosequencing, statistical association of individual TCRs with disease status, and machine learning. A later analysis re-analyzed previously published TCR beta repertoires from 550 to 700 donors and added high-resolution HLA genotyping to study TCR occurrence patterns. Rather than using new phenotypic data, the later analysis identified candidate immune exposures from TCR beta sequences and from how often those sequences occurred across donors. To decide whether each TCR beta V gene segment behaved as functional or pseudogenic, an earlier analysis of some 600 of the donors relied on high-throughput TCR beta sequencing. Donor age, sex, ethnicity and CMV serostatus were compiled alongside the repertoire data. In a later genetic analysis, genome-wide SNP genotypes for about 55% of the roughly 700 donors were used, and that subset was treated as a discovery cohort. Every discovery cohort repertoire had been produced on one sequencing platform. HLA typing included class I and class II loci at four-digit resolution. The number of donors typed differed by locus, with about 629-640 for A, B, C, DRB1 and DQB1, 522 for DQA1, about 610 for DPA1, and some 470 for DPB1. Four or five DR-DQ haplotypes were handled as single units for association and clustering because linkage in the cohort was strong. Among about 400 genotyped donors of the cohort, an average of around 220,000 unique TCR beta nucleotide sequences was sequenced per donor, of which 15% to 20% were non-productive.

For CDR1 and CDR2, the germline V gene lists SGDLS and YYNGEE. The CDR3 goes from the cysteine to the phenylalanine over 14 residues. The read is trimmed to its CDR3 DNA, 42 bases read in frame from base 1. Cut back by 0 bases and 2 bases, the V and J ends lie 8 bases apart. On this clone: No antigen is known for it.

The paper as a whole reports these results and caveats: Compared with equally common non-associated chains, HLA-associated TCR beta chains in a later analysis were more clonally expanded and had lower generation probabilities. Because HLA typing was unavailable for some donors at each locus, only the typed subset was used in association tests. Linkage disequilibrium might explain the correlated functional status among segregating V segments, but an unknown experimental factor could not be excluded. A total of fewer than 200 TCR beta chains were listed by the study as associated with cytomegalovirus. Broadly in line with IMGT annotations, most TCR beta V segments showed up in productive rearrangements about 90% or about 30% of the time in an earlier analysis of 450 to 750 of the donors. Compared with the roughly 670-donor mean, donors in an Asian-associated ancestry cluster had fewer N-insertions in productive TCRs, according to a later genetic analysis. The only immune exposure information available for the cohort was CMV serostatus. The sequencing pipeline was judged likely to have produced a cluster of highly shared sequence variants as a technical artifact. A later genetic analysis associated a missense DCLRE1C variant with V-gene and J-gene trimming of TCR beta chains, and an independent cohort replicated the association. Strong co-occurrence of HLA alleles, especially DR and DQ, made assigning TCR associations to individual alleles difficult. The cohort was sequenced for TCR beta chains only, and without alpha or paired-chain data the features that could be detected were limited. Some IMGT-functional V segments, including TRBV6-2 and TRBV6-3, could not be told apart with the 87-base-pair reads, so those segments were excluded. A further reported finding was that TCR beta sequences accurately predicted the HLA-A and HLA-B alleles for most subjects in the first cohort. A later analysis found that most CMV-associated TCR beta chains appeared HLA-restricted, with HLA associations seemingly driven largely by CMV exposure. The authors suggested that the approach could potentially be extended to other disease states and immunological phenotypes. In vitro tests confirmed that a few of the cytomegalovirus-associated TCR beta chains recognize cytomegalovirus antigens. Presence/absence analyses assumed roughly uniform sequencing depth across donors, an assumption that may not hold. In a later analysis, several top co-occurrence clusters were reported to appear linked to parvovirus B19, influenza, CMV and Epstein-Barr virus. The earlier analysis of fewer than 750 of the donors excluded about 16 rarely observed V segments, including chromosome 9 orphons, because counts were too low. According to a later analysis, TCR association rates differed among HLA loci, with DRB1 alleles showing the most associated TCRs and HLA-C alleles showing the fewest. Cytomegalovirus status was reported to be diagnosed by the classifier with high specificity and sensitivity in both the original and validation cohorts. Most TCR sequences were seen in very few donors, while some public TCRs were found in many individuals. At a false discovery rate of 0.05, a later analysis linked 16,951 TCR beta sequences to specific HLA alleles.

The cohort consisted of 666 healthy bone marrow donors. All cohort members were sampled while nominally healthy, although unrecorded immune exposures were likely present. The donor tested CMV seronegative and was one of the 352 seronegative cohort members. Each donor provided a peripheral blood sample, and peripheral blood mononuclear cells were used for TCR beta sequencing. Genomic DNA extraction from the blood cell samples was performed with the Qiagen DNeasy Blood Extraction Kit. Receptor libraries were prepared by the immunoSEQ multiplex PCR assay. A mixture of 60 forward primers for TCR Vbeta segments and 13 reverse primers for TCR Jbeta segments was used in the multiplex PCR. The CDR3 region of rearranged TCR beta genes was amplified from genomic DNA by a multiplex PCR assay. The Illumina HiSeq System was used to sequence the amplified TCR beta libraries as 87-base-pair reads. Under the source paper's analysis protocol: Across the 500 to 750 repertoires, a later analysis counted tens of millions of unique TCR beta chains, 9.5 million to 13 million of which were shared by at least two donors. To remove PCR and sequencing errors, raw reads were error-corrected and collapsed into unique sequences using a nearest-neighbor algorithm that merged closely related sequences. V, D and J gene segments were assigned by aligning CDR3 sequences to IMGT reference sequences. For a sequence to be retained, a match of at least six nucleotides to both a V gene segment and a J gene segment was required. Rearrangements were classified as productive when the CDR3 lacked stop codons and remained in frame with V and J, and all other rearrangements were classified as non-productive. CDR3 was defined by IMGT convention, running from the second conserved V-encoded cysteine to the conserved J-encoded phenylalanine. Sequences without an unambiguous match to a single V gene segment were excluded from the earlier analysis of about 640 of the donors. In an earlier analysis of a few hundred of the donors, V segments were called functional above 56.7% productive rearrangements and were called segregating when the between-donor standard deviation exceeded 5%. A statistical classification framework was developed to diagnose cytomegalovirus status using the catalog of TCR beta chain sequences. In a later analysis, V and J genes were assigned by comparing TCR nucleotide sequences against IMGT/GENE-DB human TR gene sequences. Using the TCRdist pipeline, a later analysis assigned CDR3 sequences along with most-parsimonious VDJ recombination scenarios. In a later analysis, every TCR beta chain was defined by the combination of its CDR3 amino acid sequence and its V-gene family, and reads without a unique V-gene family were dropped. A later analysis removed 500 to 600 highly shared, low-generation-probability nucleotide sequences to deal with suspected cross-contamination and a sequencing artifact. For each public chain, a later analysis derived a clonal expansion index from normalized ranks of inferred template counts within each repertoire. Generation probabilities in a later analysis came from a VDJ recombination model fitted to out-of-frame rearrangements, and those results were checked against IGoR. In a later analysis, TCR-TCR, TCR-HLA and TCR-CMV co-occurrence was scored with hypergeometric tests, and a repertoire-size bias correction was applied to TCR pairs. False discovery rates were estimated in a later analysis by permuting HLA or CMV assignments 20 times. A later analysis grouped co-occurring TCRs with DBSCAN, adding TCRdist sequence similarity when clustering within HLA-allele-positive subsets. Repertoires with fewer than 30,000 or more than 120,000 public chains, plus five repertoires with anomalous nucleotide sharing, were excluded from co-occurrence clustering. As stored in TCRdb, this immuneACCESS dataset retains in-frame rearrangements with V and J assigned. A fraction of the clones does not appear; measured against another copy, unresolved V genes explain less than half of the discrepancy, and the remainder lacks a known reason. For V, J and clone size, that table is used; D and trimming come from the DNA. In this sample's table one finds 45,000 to 60,000 clones. The ten biggest clones cover around 17% of the sample.

The receptor's source is a male donor in good health and CMV-seronegative. The V gene is TRBV9 and the J gene is TRBJ1-1; the D gene identity is not certain. Specimen: PBMCs. The CDR3 here reads CASSVAGENTEAFF. The base sequence is TGTGCCAGCAGCGTAGCCGGGGAAAACACTGAAGCTTTCTTT.